One sample yielded the 29 T cell receptor beta chains listed below, sequenced in a study of shared clonotypes between healthy human individuals. Cells designated naive CD8 were CD45RO-negative and were positively selected for CCR7, with terminally differentiated effector memory CD45RA+ cells excluded. Libraries were prepared by immunoSEQ multiplex PCR; TCRdb keeps only in-frame clonotypes and omits some of them. The data hold 2 million to 2.5 million clones, with about 94% observed a single time. The sequenced sample was naive CD8+ T cells sorted from blood. Every receptor here comes from a man aged 18 to 29 in good health.

The rearrangement joins TRBV28 to TRBJ2-7; D may match TRBD1 or TRBD2 (6 bases each). Germline V gene lookup returns CDR1 MDHEN and CDR2 SYDVKM. The CDR3 spans 12 residues. V was clipped by 8 bases and J by 5 bases, with 13 bases between them. In nucleotides, the CDR3 is TGTGCCAGCGTTGCAGGGGAGGACGAGCAGTACTTC. The encoded protein is CASVAGEDEQYF.

CDR3 amino acids: CASSLGPGDDYGYTF. CDR3 DNA sequence: TGTGCCAGCAGTTTGGGCCCAGGGGATGACTATGGCTACACCTTC. The chain uses TRBV27 and TRBJ1-2, with D possibly being TRBD1 (6 bases). CDR1 and CDR2 from the germline V gene are MNHEY and SMNVEV (reference sequence). V lost 3 bases to trimming and J lost 3 bases, with 14 bases between them. The CDR3 has 15 residues.

The V gene is TRBV10-3, the J gene TRBJ2-3; TRBD2 is a possible D gene (6 bases). V lost 2 bases and J lost 2, with 14 bases in between. The CDR3 covers 16 residues. Looked up from germline, CDR1 is ENHRY and CDR2 is SYGVKD. The CDR3 region has the DNA TGTGCCATCAGTGAGGTCGCCGGGGGTTTCACAGATACGCAGTATTTT. Its translation is CAISEVAGGFTDTQYF.

This rearrangement joins TRBV2 to TRBJ2-7; 9 nucleotides line up with TRBD1. Germline CDR1 SNHLY, CDR2 FYNNEI. V trimming: 6 bases; J trimming: 2 bases; junction bases outside the gene matches: 8. The CDR3 totals 15 residues. The CDR3 protein is CASRSDRGLTYEQYF. The CDR3 DNA reads TGTGCCAGCAGATCGGACAGGGGTCTTACCTACGAGCAGTACTTC.

A remark on this clone: The sample contains more than one DNA sequence encoding this CDR3. The rearrangement links TRBV5-4 to TRBJ1-1, with TRBD1 matching 7 bases. V was pared by 2 bases and J by 4 bases, with 2 bases of the junction left unmatched. The CDR3 contains 13 residues. CDR1 SGHNT and CDR2 YYREEE come from the germline V gene (reference sequence). The DNA for the CDR3 is TGTGCCAGCAGCTTCAGGGGGTCCACTGAAGCTTTCTTT. Its protein product is CASSFRGSTEAFF.

Remarks on this clone: One junction end does not reproduce the germline sequence, and a read error may be involved. The chain carries TRBV6-5 and TRBJ2-1; TRBD2 matches 9 bases. Germline CDR1 reads MNHEY; CDR2 reads SVGAGI. The CDR3 length is 16 residues. CDR3 bases: TGTGCCAACAGTTACTCTATAGCGGGAGCGGGCAATGAGCAGTTCTTC. Encoded protein: CANSYSIAGAGNEQFF.

The chain recombines TRBV5-4 with TRBJ1-1, with TRBD1 matching over 7 bases. The germline CDR1 and CDR2 sequences are SGHNT and YYREEE (reference sequence). The CDR3 extends over 14 amino acids. Germline trimming cut 2 bases from V and 8 bases from J; bases unmatched to any gene: 9. This CDR3 is CASSFKGGGKEAFF. CDR3 DNA: TGTGCCAGCAGCTTTAAAGGAGGGGGCAAGGAAGCTTTCTTT.

The rearrangement uses TRBV6-5 and TRBJ1-6; D remains unclear. CDR3 length: 15 residues. Trimming took 6 bases from V and 0 from J, leaving 9 bases between them. Per the germline V gene, CDR1 is MNHEY and CDR2 is SVGAGI. The CDR3, as DNA: TGTGCCAGCAGCCCGACTAGCTCCTATAATTCACCCCTCCACTTT. Its translation is CASSPTSSYNSPLHF.

V is TRBV7-9 and J is TRBJ1-5; weak D call: TRBD1 (5 bases). Trimming removed 5 bases from V and 0 bases from J, with 11 bases in between. The germline CDR1 and CDR2 sequences are SEHNR and FQNEAQ (reference sequence). The CDR3 consists of 15 residues. The CDR3 here is CASSRGTVSNQPQHF. CDR3 in DNA: TGTGCCAGCAGCCGTGGGACTGTTAGCAATCAGCCCCAGCATTTT. Complete variable domain (other parts from reference TRBV7-9 and TRBJ1-5): DTGVSQNPRHKITKRGQNVTFRCDPISEHNRLYWYRQTLGQGPEFLTYFQNEAQLEKSRLLSDRFSAERPKGSFSTLEIQRTEQGDSAMYLCASSRGTVSNQPQHFGDGTRLSIL.

The chain combines TRBV4-1 with TRBJ2-1; no clear D. Looked up from germline, CDR1 is MGHRA and CDR2 is YSYEKL. The V and J ends lost 1 base and 8 bases respectively, with 6 bases between them. The CDR3 consists of 12 residues. This CDR3 reads CASSQAMDEQFF. The CDR3 DNA is TGCGCCAGCAGCCAAGCAATGGATGAGCAGTTCTTC.

The chain couples TRBV7-9 to TRBJ2-7; tentatively, D is TRBD1 or TRBD2 (5 bases each). This CDR3 has 14 amino acids. Germline values: CDR1 SEHNR, CDR2 FQNEAQ (reference sequence). Deletions cut 4 bases from V and 0 bases from J, with 10 bases between. The CDR3: CASSSRDLSYEQYF. DNA of the CDR3: TGTGCCAGCAGCTCTCGGGACCTCTCCTACGAGCAGTACTTC.

This clone has only one observation. The gene calls are TRBV5-6 and TRBJ1-2; D unclear. The V end lost 2 bases, the J end lost 5 bases, and 7 bases lay between the germline ends. The CDR3 totals 12 residues. In germline, CDR1 is SGHDT, CDR2 YYEEEE. The CDR3 loop is CASSFESYGYTF. DNA for the CDR3: TGTGCCAGCAGCTTCGAGTCATATGGCTACACCTTC.

V is TRBV6-1 and J is TRBJ2-7; TRBD1 matches at 7 bases. The germline gives CDR1 MNHNS, CDR2 SASEGT. With 6 bases clipped from V and 2 bases from J, the junction kept 4 bases outside the gene matches. The CDR3 runs to 13 residues. CDR3 sequence: CASRAGTAYEQYF. CDR3 in DNA: TGTGCCAGCAGAGCCGGGACAGCCTACGAGCAGTACTTC.

V and J are TRBV4-1 and TRBJ1-5; a weak D match, TRBD1 (5 bases). Germline lookup yields CDR1 MGHRA and CDR2 YSYEKL. Trimming shortened V by 0 bases and J by 3 bases, and 12 bases separated the two germline ends. This CDR3 is 16 amino acids long. DNA for the CDR3: TGCGCCAGCAGCCAAGAGTCAGGGATGGCCAATCAGCCCCAGCATTTT. Protein: CASSQESGMANQPQHF.

This clone was observed once. The genes are TRBV4-2 and TRBJ2-2; D is perhaps TRBD1 or TRBD2 (5 bases each). Trimming took 0 bases from V and 3 from J, leaving 11 bases between them. The CDR3 extends over 16 amino acids. CDR1 and CDR2 (germline): LGHNA, YNFKEQ. Here the CDR3 reads CASSQEWGYDTGELFF. The CDR3 region has the DNA TGTGCCAGCAGCCAAGAGTGGGGGTACGACACCGGGGAGCTGTTTTTT.

This clone has only one observation. The chain uses TRBV5-6 and TRBJ2-7; tentatively, D is TRBD2 (6 bases). Trimming took off 4 bases at V and 1 base at J, with 15 bases between the two ends. CDR1 and CDR2 (germline): SGHDT, YYEEEE. The length of the CDR3 is 15 residues. The CDR3 sequence: CASSGGTHPSYEQYF. For the CDR3, the DNA is TGTGCCAGCAGCGGAGGGACTCATCCTTCCTACGAGCAGTACTTC.

The chain employs TRBV10-1 and TRBJ2-3; D not certain. Germline CDR1 reads WNHNN; CDR2 reads SYGVQD (reference sequence). Trimming pared 4 bases from V and 2 bases from J, leaving 4 bases between. The CDR3 runs to 12 residues. This CDR3 reads CASSGDTDTQYF. CDR3 in DNA: TGCGCCAGCAGTGGGGACACAGATACGCAGTATTTT.

The CDR3 reads CASSAGGLTDTQYF. Here the CDR3 DNA reads TGTGCCAGCAGTGCCGGAGGTCTCACAGATACGCAGTATTTT. The chain couples TRBV2 to TRBJ2-3, with D maybe TRBD2 (5 bases). The CDR3 consists of 14 residues. V lost 4 bases, J lost 2 bases, and 10 bases lay in between. Germline V gene lookup returns CDR1 SNHLY and CDR2 FYNNEI.

Turning to this clone: Other nucleotide sequences in the sample specify the same CDR3. V usage is TRBV9 and J usage is TRBJ1-1; D might be TRBD1 (5 bases). The CDR3 sequence is 14 residues long. The ends were cut back, 0 bases at V and 1 base at J, with 7 bases in the middle. The germline V gene encodes CDR1 SGDLS and CDR2 YYNGEE. The CDR3 loop reads CASSVGGENTEAFF. CDR3 coding DNA: TGTGCCAGCAGCGTAGGGGGGGAGAACACTGAAGCTTTCTTT. The whole variable domain, remainder taken from reference TRBV9 and TRBJ1-1, is DSGVTQTPKHLITATGQRVTLRCSPRSGDLSVYWYQQSLDQGLQFLIQYYNGEERAKGNILERFSAQQFPDLHSELNLSSLELGDSALYFCASSVGGENTEAFFGQGTRLTVV.

The rearrangement joins TRBV2 to TRBJ1-5; TRBD1 agrees at 7 bases. Looked up from germline, CDR1 is SNHLY and CDR2 is FYNNEI. V trimming: 3 bases; J trimming: 5 bases; junction bases outside the gene matches: 13. CDR3 length equals 17 residues. The chain's CDR3 is CASSEIIGTERYQPQHF. As DNA, the CDR3 is TGTGCCAGCAGTGAGATCATTGGGACAGAAAGGTATCAGCCCCAGCATTTT. Drawing the rest from reference TRBV2 and TRBJ1-5, the complete variable domain is EPEVTQTPSHQVTQMGQEVILRCVPISNHLYFYWYRQILGQKVEFLVSFYNNEISEKSEIFDDQFSVERPDGSNFTLKIRSTKLEDSAMYFCASSEIIGTERYQPQHFGDGTRLSIL.

This chain links TRBV28 with TRBJ1-6; a possible D gene is TRBD1 (6 bases). This CDR3 is 14 amino acids long. The V gene's germline CDR1 is MDHEN and CDR2 SYDVKM. Trimming cost V 2 bases and J 11 bases, with 13 bases left between them. In nucleotides, the CDR3 is TGTGCCAGCAGTTTACTTCAGGGGTCTACACCCCTCCACTTT. Translated: CASSLLQGSTPLHF.

The chain has TRBV7-9 and TRBJ1-1; tentatively, D is TRBD1 (6 bases). There are 16 residues in the CDR3. In germline, CDR1 is SEHNR, CDR2 FQNEAQ (reference sequence). The V and J ends lost 5 bases and 0 bases respectively, with 16 bases between them. This CDR3 is CASSPPPGQMNTEAFF. The CDR3 DNA reads as TGTGCCAGCAGCCCCCCCCCGGGACAAATGAACACTGAAGCTTTCTTT.

V is TRBV4-3 and J is TRBJ2-5, with 7 bases matching TRBD1. Per the germline V gene, CDR1 is LGHNA and CDR2 is YSLEER. V gave up 5 bases and J gave up 2 bases; unmatched junction bases: 8. The CDR3 is made up of 15 amino acids. This chain's CDR3 is CASSSRDSAQETQYF. The CDR3 DNA is TGCGCCAGCAGCTCCCGGGACAGTGCACAAGAGACCCAGTACTTC.

The rearrangement uses TRBV5-1 and TRBJ1-2; D gene ambiguous. Germline lookup yields CDR1 SGHRS and CDR2 YFSETQ. V was clipped by 0 bases and J by 5 bases, with 11 bases between them. The CDR3 consists of 14 residues. CDR3 sequence: CASSLDTAGYGYTF. In nucleotides, the CDR3 is TGCGCCAGCAGCTTGGACACGGCGGGGTATGGCTACACCTTC.

The rearrangement uses TRBV4-1 and TRBJ2-5; no definite D call. The J call may be in error: the DNA end matches TRBJ2-7 better. CDR1 is MGHRA and CDR2 is YSYEKL in the germline V gene. This CDR3 region has 15 residues. The CDR3 DNA reads TGCGCCAGCAGCCAAGATCTGCTAGGGATGTACGAGCAGTACTTC. This encodes CASSQDLLGMYEQYF.

The chain joins TRBV5-6 to TRBJ2-1, with TRBD2 as a possible D gene (6 bases). The CDR3 contains 12 residues. Germline loops: CDR1 SGHDT, CDR2 YYEEEE. Trimming took 1 base from V and 8 from J, leaving 7 bases between them. The CDR3 is CASSLIADEQFF. The CDR3 coding sequence is TGTGCCAGCAGCTTGATAGCGGATGAGCAGTTCTTC.

This clone has a single count. Other DNA sequences of this sample code for an identical CDR3. The chain couples TRBV27 to TRBJ2-2, with D unclear. The CDR3 runs to 12 residues. CDR1 is MNHEY and CDR2 is SMNVEV in the germline V gene (reference sequence). V was shortened by 6 bases and J by 1 base, with 3 bases between the two germline ends. The CDR3: CASRGNTGELFF. The DNA for the CDR3 is TGTGCCAGCAGAGGGAACACCGGGGAGCTGTTTTTT.

The chain joins TRBV18 to TRBJ2-5, with D unclear. Germline V CDR1 and CDR2: KGHSH, LQKENI. This CDR3 is 14 amino acids long. Trimming removed 3 bases from V and 0 bases from J, with 8 bases in between. CDR3 sequence reads: CASSPFGNQETQYF. Here the CDR3 DNA reads TGTGCCAGCTCACCGTTTGGGAACCAAGAGACCCAGTACTTC.

This sequence joins TRBV4-1 and TRBJ2-1; 9 bases fit TRBD2. J was trimmed by 12 bases and V by 2 bases; bases with no gene match: 8. Germline CDR1 reads MGHRA; CDR2 reads YSYEKL. The CDR3 extends over 14 amino acids. CDR3 nucleotide sequence: TGCGCCAGCAGCCAACCACAAGAAGCGGGGGGGCAGTTCTTC. Amino acid sequence: CASSQPQEAGGQFF.